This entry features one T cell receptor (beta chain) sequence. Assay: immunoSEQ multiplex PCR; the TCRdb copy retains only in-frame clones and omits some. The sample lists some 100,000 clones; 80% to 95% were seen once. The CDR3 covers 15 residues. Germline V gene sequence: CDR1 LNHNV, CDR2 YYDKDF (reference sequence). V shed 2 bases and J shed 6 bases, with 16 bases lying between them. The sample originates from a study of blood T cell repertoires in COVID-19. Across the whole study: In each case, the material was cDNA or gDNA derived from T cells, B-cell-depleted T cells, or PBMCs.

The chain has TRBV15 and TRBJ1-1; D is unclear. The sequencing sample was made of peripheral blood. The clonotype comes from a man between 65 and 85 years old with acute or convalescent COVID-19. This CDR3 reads CATSRHDERASEAFF. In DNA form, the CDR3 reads TGTGCCACCAGCAGACACGACGAGCGGGCTTCTGAAGCTTTCTTT.